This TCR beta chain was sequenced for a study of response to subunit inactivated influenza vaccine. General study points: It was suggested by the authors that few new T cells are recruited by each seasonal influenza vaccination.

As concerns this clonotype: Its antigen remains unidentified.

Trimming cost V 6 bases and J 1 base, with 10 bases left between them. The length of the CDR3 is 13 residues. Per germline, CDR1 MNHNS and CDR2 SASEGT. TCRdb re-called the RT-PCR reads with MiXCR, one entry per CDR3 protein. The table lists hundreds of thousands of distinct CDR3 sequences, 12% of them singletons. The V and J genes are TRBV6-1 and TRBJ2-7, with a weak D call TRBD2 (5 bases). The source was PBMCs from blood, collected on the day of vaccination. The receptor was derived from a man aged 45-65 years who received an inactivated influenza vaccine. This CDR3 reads CASRPPGSYEQYF. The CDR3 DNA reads TGTGCCAGCAGACCGCCGGGGTCCTACGAGCAGTACTTC.